These 26 T cell receptor beta chains were all obtained from the same sample, sequenced in a study of shared clonotypes between healthy human individuals. Sequencing used immunoSEQ multiplex PCR; TCRdb keeps in-frame clones, though not all of them. The profile shows some 2,000,000 clones, about 95% of them singletons. Terminally differentiated effector memory CD45RA+ cells were excluded from the naive CD8 cells, which were CD45RO-negative and positively selected for CCR7. The sample taken for sequencing was naive CD8+ T cells sorted from blood. The receptors originated from a man aged 18 to 30 in good health.

This chain uses TRBV7-9 with TRBJ2-1, with 12 positions matching TRBD2. CDR1 and CDR2 from the germline V gene are SEHNR and FQNEAQ (reference sequence). V lost 7 bases to trimming and J lost 6 bases; unmatched junction nucleotides: 10. There are 16 residues in the CDR3. The CDR3 loop is CASTPTSGRHLNEQFF. The DNA for the CDR3 is TGTGCCAGCACCCCAACTAGCGGGAGGCACCTCAATGAGCAGTTCTTC.

The chain employs TRBV7-9 and TRBJ2-1; 9 positions agree with TRBD2. The CDR3 runs 17 residues. Trimming took 2 bases from V and 1 from J; bases not matched to a gene: 6. Per the germline V gene, CDR1 is SEHNR and CDR2 is FQNEAQ (reference sequence). This CDR3 reads CASSLLTSGPSYNEQFF. The CDR3 DNA reads as TGTGCCAGCAGCTTATTGACTAGCGGCCCGTCCTACAATGAGCAGTTCTTC. The whole variable domain, remainder taken from reference TRBV7-9 and TRBJ2-1, is DTGVSQNPRHKITKRGQNVTFRCDPISEHNRLYWYRQTLGQGPEFLTYFQNEAQLEKSRLLSDRFSAERPKGSFSTLEIQRTEQGDSAMYLCASSLLTSGPSYNEQFFGPGTRLTVL.

This chain connects TRBV2 to TRBJ2-3; TRBD2 aligns across 13 bases. The CDR3 is made up of 16 amino acids. Trimming took 5 bases from V and 1 from J; bases not matched to a gene: 3. The germline V gene encodes CDR1 SNHLY and CDR2 FYNNEI. The CDR3 region is CASSRGTSGGTDTQYF. The CDR3 nucleotides read TGTGCCAGCAGTCGCGGGACTAGCGGGGGCACAGATACGCAGTATTTT.

The V gene is TRBV30, the J gene TRBJ2-7, with no clear D. The V gene's germline CDR1 is GTSNPN and CDR2 SVGIG (reference sequence). There are 12 residues in the CDR3. Trimming took off 4 bases at V and 6 bases at J, with 13 bases between the two ends. CDR3 region: CAWKLKGPEQYF. CDR3 DNA sequence: TGTGCCTGGAAGTTGAAGGGCCCCGAGCAGTACTTC.

This chain joins TRBV19 and TRBJ2-7, with D tentatively TRBD2 (6 bases). Germline loops: CDR1 LNHDA, CDR2 SQIVND (reference sequence). Trimming left V 10 bases short and J 2 bases short, with 12 bases between. The CDR3 has 12 residues. The CDR3 nucleotides read TGTGCCACCAGACGCGGGGCCTACGAGCAGTACTTC. It yields the protein CATRRGAYEQYF.

The chain links TRBV7-9 to TRBJ2-1; TRBD1 or TRBD2 may be the D gene (5 bases each). Trimming cost V 4 bases and J 2 bases, with 15 bases left between them. There are 16 residues in the CDR3. The germline V gene has CDR1 SEHNR and CDR2 FQNEAQ (reference sequence). CDR3 region: CASSSHERGTYNEQFF. CDR3 bases: TGTGCCAGCAGCTCCCATGAGAGGGGAACCTACAATGAGCAGTTCTTC. Drawing the rest from reference TRBV7-9 and TRBJ2-1, the complete variable domain is DTGVSQNPRHKITKRGQNVTFRCDPISEHNRLYWYRQTLGQGPEFLTYFQNEAQLEKSRLLSDRFSAERPKGSFSTLEIQRTEQGDSAMYLCASSSHERGTYNEQFFGPGTRLTVL.

This chain links TRBV7-9 with TRBJ1-5; 7 nucleotides align to TRBD1. The CDR3 runs to 15 residues. After removal of 5 bases from V and 5 bases from J, the junction contained 9 bases not matched to a gene. Germline V CDR1 and CDR2: SEHNR, FQNEAQ (reference sequence). The CDR3 protein is CASSNTGAKDQPQHF. Written as DNA, the CDR3 is TGTGCCAGCAGCAACACAGGGGCTAAAGATCAGCCCCAGCATTTT.

The chain joins TRBV5-1 to TRBJ1-4; TRBD1 is a possible D gene (6 bases). Germline CDR1 SGHRS, CDR2 YFSETQ. V shed 4 bases and J shed 5 bases, with 12 bases lying between them. CDR3 length: 14 amino acids. In DNA form, the CDR3 reads TGCGCCAGCAGCGAGGGGGGGCTGAATGAAAAACTGTTTTTT. Protein: CASSEGGLNEKLFF.

Concerning this clone itself: Other DNA sequences within the sample encode an identical CDR3. The chain's CDR3 is CASSRQGAYNEQFF. The CDR3 bases are TGTGCCAGCAGTCGACAGGGGGCATACAATGAGCAGTTCTTC. The chain couples TRBV2 to TRBJ2-1, with 10 bases fitting TRBD1. Germline CDR1 is SNHLY and CDR2 is FYNNEI. Trimming removed 5 bases from V and 4 bases from J; junction bases left unmatched: 2. CDR3 size: 14 residues.

V is TRBV19 and J is TRBJ1-2, with D unclear. The CDR3 loop spans 14 amino acids. Germline-derived CDR1 and CDR2 are LNHDA and SQIVND (reference sequence). Between the trimmed V and J ends, which lost 2 bases and 1 base, there was a span of 8 bases. The CDR3 region is CASSIQFLNYGYTF. The CDR3 DNA reads TGTGCCAGTAGTATACAGTTTCTTAACTATGGCTACACCTTC.

V and J are TRBV5-6 and TRBJ2-7; 8 nucleotides align to TRBD2. The germline V gene has CDR1 SGHDT and CDR2 YYEEEE. This CDR3 contains 17 residues. The J segment lost 0 bases and the V segment lost 0 bases, leaving 8 bases of the junction unmatched. CDR3 nucleotide sequence: TGTGCCAGCAGCTTGGTGGTAGCGGGACTTAGCTCCTACGAGCAGTACTTC. This translates into CASSLVVAGLSSYEQYF.

As to this clone: Other DNA sequences of this sample code for an identical CDR3. J is TRBJ2-7 and V is TRBV11-2; D ambiguous. The CDR3 covers 13 residues. The germline V gene encodes CDR1 SGHAT and CDR2 FQNNGV. The V gene lost 0 bases and the J gene lost 3 bases, with 6 bases spanning the gap. The CDR3 sequence: CASSLESDYEQYF. CDR3 coding DNA: TGTGCCAGCAGCTTAGAATCAGACTACGAGCAGTACTTC.

The rearrangement joins TRBV7-9 to TRBJ2-2, with 7 bases lining up with TRBD2. This CDR3 contains 16 residues. From germline, CDR1 is SEHNR and CDR2 FQNEAQ (reference sequence). J was trimmed by 7 bases and V by 5 bases; bases with no gene match: 13. The CDR3 sequence: CASSPRAGEYGGELFF. CDR3 DNA sequence: TGTGCCAGCAGCCCCCGGGCGGGAGAGTATGGCGGGGAGCTGTTTTTT. The variable domain in full, completed from reference TRBV7-9 and TRBJ2-2, reads DTGVSQNPRHKITKRGQNVTFRCDPISEHNRLYWYRQTLGQGPEFLTYFQNEAQLEKSRLLSDRFSAERPKGSFSTLEIQRTEQGDSAMYLCASSPRAGEYGGELFFGEGSRLTVL.

The rearrangement links TRBV9 to TRBJ1-1; a possible D gene is TRBD1 (5 bases). Per germline, CDR1 SGDLS and CDR2 YYNGEE. The CDR3 contains 15 residues. The V end was cut by 4 bases, the J end by 1 base, with 14 bases between. CDR3 nucleotide sequence: TGTGCCAGCAGCCCTCGGGAGGGACCGAACACTGAAGCTTTCTTT. Translated: CASSPREGPNTEAFF. Variable domain in full (rest from reference TRBV9 and TRBJ1-1): DSGVTQTPKHLITATGQRVTLRCSPRSGDLSVYWYQQSLDQGLQFLIQYYNGEERAKGNILERFSAQQFPDLHSELNLSSLELGDSALYFCASSPREGPNTEAFFGQGTRLTVV.

Comments on this clone: Additional DNA sequences in this sample encode the identical CDR3. The CDR3 region is CSVAGNYGYTF. The CDR3 DNA is TGCAGCGTTGCAGGCAACTATGGCTACACCTTC. The J gene is TRBJ1-2, the V gene TRBV29-1; D not resolved. Germline assignment: CDR1 SQVTM and CDR2 ANQGSEA. The CDR3 covers 11 residues. The V gene lost 4 bases and the J gene lost 2 bases, with 5 bases spanning the gap.

This chain uses TRBV15 with TRBJ2-1; D call uncertain. Germline CDR1 and CDR2: LNHNV and YYDKDF (reference sequence). The CDR3 runs 12 residues. V shed 2 bases and J shed 4 bases, with 3 bases lying between them. As DNA, the CDR3 is TGTGCCACCAGCAGACCGTACAATGAGCAGTTCTTC. Translation: CATSRPYNEQFF.

V is TRBV2 and J is TRBJ2-1; TRBD2 agrees at 10 bases. The CDR3 is 16 residues long. Per germline, CDR1 SNHLY and CDR2 FYNNEI. V trimming: 2 bases; J trimming: 2 bases; junction bases outside the gene matches: 3. DNA for the CDR3: TGTGCCAGCAGTGAACTAGCGGGGGAAACCTACAATGAGCAGTTCTTC. Its protein product is CASSELAGETYNEQFF.

The rearrangement joins TRBV28 to TRBJ1-4; TRBD1 matches 8 bases. Germline V gene sequence: CDR1 MDHEN, CDR2 SYDVKM. The CDR3 is made up of 15 amino acids. Unmatched junction bases numbered 10, after V lost 7 bases and J lost 6 bases. This CDR3 is CASTYLQGGDEKLFF. The CDR3 DNA reads as TGTGCCAGCACCTACCTACAGGGGGGGGATGAAAAACTGTTTTTT.

The chain uses TRBV6-5 and TRBJ2-1, with 8 nucleotides matching TRBD1. This CDR3 region has 16 residues. Looked up from germline, CDR1 is MNHEY and CDR2 is SVGAGI. V was clipped by 6 bases and J by 3 bases; unmatched bases: 10. The CDR3 reads CASRYQRQGSYNEQFF. The CDR3 DNA reads as TGTGCCAGCAGATACCAGAGACAGGGGAGCTACAATGAGCAGTTCTTC.

In the case of this clone: The same CDR3 also results from other DNA sequences found in this sample. The chain combines TRBV28 with TRBJ2-1; TRBD1 or TRBD2 may be the D gene (5 bases each). The germline gives CDR1 MDHEN, CDR2 SYDVKM. Trimming pared 5 bases from V and 5 bases from J, leaving 7 bases between. The CDR3 has 12 amino acids. This CDR3 is CASSLGDNEQFF. CDR3 nucleotide sequence: TGTGCCAGCAGTCTGGGGGACAATGAGCAGTTCTTC.

V gene TRBV4-2 combines with J gene TRBJ2-1, with 8 nucleotides matching TRBD2. The germline gives CDR1 LGHNA, CDR2 YNFKEQ. The CDR3 totals 15 residues. The V segment lost 1 base and the J segment 8 bases; nucleotides outside the gene matches: 7. The chain's CDR3 is CASSQARGLVYEQFF. CDR3 DNA: TGTGCCAGCAGCCAAGCAAGGGGACTAGTCTATGAGCAGTTCTTC.

The CDR3 coding sequence is TGTGCCAGCAGCTTGGAACAGGGAATCGGCTACACCTTC. The encoded protein is CASSLEQGIGYTF. The chain uses TRBV7-6 and TRBJ1-2; D might be TRBD1 (6 bases). Germline CDR1 and CDR2: SGHVS and FNYEAQ. Trimming cost V 3 bases and J 8 bases, with 13 bases left between them. This CDR3 is built from 13 residues.

The gene calls are TRBV19 and TRBJ1-1; D is unclear. CDR3 length: 15 amino acids. Germline-derived CDR1 and CDR2 are LNHDA and SQIVND (reference sequence). V was cut by 3 bases and J by 4 bases, with 15 bases left in between. CDR3 sequence (DNA): TGTGCCAGTAGTATTTCGGGTCTCGGAGGCACTGAAGCTTTCTTT. Its translation: CASSISGLGGTEAFF.

This chain links TRBV4-3 with TRBJ2-3, with 9 bases identical to TRBD2. Losses at the gene ends were 0 bases for V and 4 bases for J; bases not matched to a gene: 14. The CDR3 loop spans 19 amino acids. Germline V gene lookup returns CDR1 LGHNA and CDR2 YSLEER. CDR3 DNA: TGCGCCAGCAGCCAAGATGGGGTCGGCGCGGGGGGGAGGGCAGATACGCAGTATTTT. Encoded protein: CASSQDGVGAGGRADTQYF.

The chain links TRBV9 to TRBJ1-1; D call uncertain. Trimming removed 4 bases from V and 9 bases from J, with 16 bases in between. This CDR3 region has 13 residues. From germline, CDR1 is SGDLS and CDR2 YYNGEE. The CDR3 DNA sequence: TGTGCCAGCAGCCCCCGGACGGGGAGCCAAGCTTTCTTT. It specifies CASSPRTGSQAFF.

With regard to this clone: At one end the junction does not follow the germline gene, possibly because of a read error. The chain joins TRBV7-7 to TRBJ2-7; D remains unclear. Germline assignment: CDR1 SSHAT and CDR2 FNYEAQ (reference sequence). The CDR3 totals 15 residues. The CDR3 loop reads CASSLGPNPAYEQYF. CDR3 sequence (DNA): TGTGCTAGCAGCTTAGGGCCCAACCCGGCCTACGAGCAGTACTTC.